This is a list of T cell receptor beta chains from one sample in a study of early T cells in non-severe SARS-CoV-2 infection. TCRdb re-derived calls from the 5' RACE reads in MiXCR, one entry per CDR3 protein. Altogether tens of thousands of distinct CDR3 sequences are present, 12% being singletons, with the ten largest covering around 3.8%. Specimen: whole blood. These receptors all come from an adult who was a healthcare worker with PCR-confirmed SARS-CoV-2 infection or an uninfected control (not recorded which). Both conserved end residues are part of each CDR3. D genes are given only for firm matches. Size tells how often a clone was seen (once, few, many) or the class of an expanded clone, and some rows leave it out.

TRBJ2-3,TRBV5-1,many,TRBD2,TGCGCCAGCAGCTTTGGTACTAGCGGGAGAGCAGATACGCAGTATTTT,CASSFGTSGRADTQYF
TRBJ2-5,TRBV4-1,few,-,TGCGCCAGCAGCCAAGCGAATCTGGGTTTTCAAGAGACCCAGTACTTC,CASSQANLGFQETQYF
TRBJ2-3,TRBV4-2,few,-,TGTGCCAGCAGCCAAGACGGGTGGAGTGGGAGTGCAGATACGCAGTATTTT,CASSQDGWSGSADTQYF
TRBJ2-3,TRBV20-1,few,-,TGCAGTGCTAGATCCGGGGTGGGGGCTGGAGATACGCAGTATTTT,CSARSGVGAGDTQYF
TRBJ2-2,TRBV4-2,-,-,TGTGCCAGCAGCCAAGAAGCCCGGGTGAAGAACACCGGGGAGCTGTTTTTT,CASSQEARVKNTGELFF
TRBJ2-5,TRBV29-1,many,-,TGCAGCGTTGAAGCCAGCGGATACCAAGAGACCCAGTACTTC,CSVEASGYQETQYF
TRBJ2-3,TRBV30,few,TRBD2,TGTGCCTGGAGGACCACTAGCGCATGGGGAGATACGCAGTATTTT,CAWRTTSAWGDTQYF
TRBJ1-1,TRBV29-1,-,-,TGCAGCGGACGGACAGACGAAGCTTTCTTT,CSGRTDEAFF
TRBJ2-1,TRBV29-1,few,TRBD2,TGCAGCGCTAAGCCGCGGGGGGAAGGCTACAATGAGCAGTTCTTC,CSAKPRGEGYNEQFF
TRBJ2-3,TRBV9,-,-,TGTGCCAGCAGCGTAGCTCCCGGGACTTCCTACACAGATACGCAGTATTTT,CASSVAPGTSYTDTQYF
TRBJ2-7,TRBV11-1,few,-,TGTGCCAGCAGCTTGGAAACGGCCTACGAGCAGTACTTC,CASSLETAYEQYF
TRBJ2-1,TRBV11-2,-,-,TGTGCCAGCAGCTTATCGGATGGTGAGCAGTTCTTC,CASSLSDGEQFF
TRBJ1-6,TRBV4-1,many,TRBD1,TGCGCCAGCAGCCTCGACAGGGGAAGGTCCTATAATTCACCCCTCCACTTT,CASSLDRGRSYNSPLHF
TRBJ2-2,TRBV2,many,TRBD2,TGTGCCAGCAGTGTCGGGGGGAGGGCCACCGGGGAGCTGTTTTTT,CASSVGGRATGELFF
TRBJ2-3,TRBV2,few,TRBD1,TGTGCCGGCAGGATACCCGGGACAGGCACAGATACGCAGTATTTT,CAGRIPGTGTDTQYF
TRBJ2-1,TRBV7-3,-,TRBD1,TGTGCCAGCAGCCCGGGACAGAGATACAATGAGCAGTTCTTC,CASSPGQRYNEQFF
TRBJ2-7,TRBV29-1,medium-sized,TRBD1,TGCAGCGTTACAGGGGGAAACTACTACGAGCAGTACTTC,CSVTGGNYYEQYF
TRBJ2-2,TRBV29-1,-,-,TGCAGCGTTGCCTTGCTGTTTTTT,CSVALLFF
TRBJ2-6,TRBV5-1,few,TRBD1,TGCGCCAGCAGCCCCCGGGACAGGGTCTCTGGGGCCAACGTCCTGACTTTC,CASSPRDRVSGANVLTF
TRBJ1-1,TRBV5-1,many,TRBD1,TGCGCCAGTGGGTTCGGGACAGTGAACACTGAAGCTTTCTTT,CASGFGTVNTEAFF
TRBJ1-5,TRBV27,many,TRBD1,TGTGCCAGCAGTCCCCGACAGGGGCCGGTTAGCAATCAGCCCCAGCATTTT,CASSPRQGPVSNQPQHF
TRBJ1-4,TRBV30,few,-,TGTGCCTGGAGTGTGGGGCGTGGGGAAAAACTGTTTTTT,CAWSVGRGEKLFF
TRBJ2-3,TRBV7-3,many,TRBD2,TGTGCCAGCAGCTTAAATCCTAGCGGGAGAGGTTCTGATACGCAGTATTTT,CASSLNPSGRGSDTQYF
TRBJ1-5,TRBV6-1,few,-,TGTGCCAGCAGTGCTTGGCAGGGGAATCAGCCCCAGCATTTT,CASSAWQGNQPQHF
TRBJ1-2,TRBV29-1,few,TRBD1,TGCAGCGTTGGGGACAGGGGAAATGGCTACACCTTC,CSVGDRGNGYTF
TRBJ1-6,TRBV18,many,-,TGTGCCAGCTCGACCTTGAGTGGGCCAGCGGGAATGTATTCACCCCTCCACTTT,CASSTLSGPAGMYSPLHF
TRBJ1-1,TRBV18,few,-,TGTGCCAGCTCACCATCGACAGACCACACTGAAGCTTTCTTT,CASSPSTDHTEAFF
TRBJ1-2,TRBV3-1,many,-,TGTGCCAGCAGCCATCGCGGGGGAGAAGGAGGCTACACCTTC,CASSHRGGEGGYTF
TRBJ1-2,TRBV29-1,-,TRBD1,TGCAGCGTTGAAGAATGGGGGACAGGGGTGCTAACGGGCATAGACTATGGCTACACCTTC,CSVEEWGTGVLTGIDYGYTF
TRBJ1-1,TRBV5-6,-,TRBD1,TGTGCCAGCAGCTTGGGGACAGGGGGACTCACTGAAGCTTTCTTT,CASSLGTGGLTEAFF
TRBJ2-1,TRBV7-9,-,TRBD2,TGTGCCGGGACTAGCGGGAGATCCTACAATGAGCAGTTCTTC,CAGTSGRSYNEQFF
TRBJ1-2,TRBV20-1,-,-,TGCAGTGCTAGAGTCCGGGGGCGATCCTATGGCTACACCTTC,CSARVRGRSYGYTF
TRBJ1-1,TRBV7-2,-,-,TGTGCCAGCAGCTTAGTGGCGGGAGACACTGAAGTTTTCTTT,CASSLVAGDTEVFF
TRBJ2-7,TRBV28,-,-,TGTGCCAGCAGTGACGGTTCGGAGTTCCCCTACGAGCAGTACTTC,CASSDGSEFPYEQYF
TRBJ2-1,TRBV5-4,few,TRBD2,TGTGCCAGCAGCCGGAGCGGGAGACTCTACAATGAGCAGTTCTTC,CASSRSGRLYNEQFF
TRBJ2-1,TRBV7-9,few,-,TGTGCCAGCAGCCCGCCTACGGATGAGCAGTTCTTC,CASSPPTDEQFF
TRBJ2-7,TRBV20-1,many,-,TGCAGTGCCCCTCCCTCTAGCAGCCTAGGATCTTACGAGCAGTACTTC,CSAPPSSSLGSYEQYF
TRBJ2-5,TRBV25-1,few,-,TGTGCCGTCGGAGAGACCCAGTACTTC,CAVGETQYF
TRBJ2-7,TRBV20-1,-,TRBD2,TGCAGTGCTCCGGGACTAGGGACGTACGAGCAGTACTTC,CSAPGLGTYEQYF
TRBJ2-7,TRBV7-2,-,-,TGTGCCAGCAGCCTAGGTCATTCGAGCTACGAGCAGTACTTC,CASSLGHSSYEQYF
TRBJ2-2,TRBV7-6,many,TRBD1,TGTGCCAGCAGCTACACAGGGGGCCACACCGGGGAGCTGTTTTTT,CASSYTGGHTGELFF
TRBJ2-1,TRBV24-1,many,TRBD2,TGTGCCACCAGTGATTTTCTTGCGGGAGGGCGCAATGAGCAGTTCTTC,CATSDFLAGGRNEQFF
TRBJ2-2,TRBV19,many,-,TGTGCCAGTAGTATAGATCTGGCCTCGGGAACCGGGGAGCTGTTTTTT,CASSIDLASGTGELFF
TRBJ1-5,TRBV28,-,-,TGTGCCAGCAGTTCCCTGGGCGGTGCTAATCAGCCCCAGCATTTT,CASSSLGGANQPQHF